This TCR beta chain was captured by sequencing in a study of graft-versus-host responses after intestinal transplantation. Study details: Recipients had multivisceral, liver-intestinal, or isolated intestinal transplants.

The length of the CDR3 is 13 residues. Germline V gives CDR1 SGHTA, CDR2 FQGTGA. The ends were cut back, 0 bases at V and 1 base at J, with 3 bases in the middle. Sequenced by immunoSEQ multiplex PCR; TCRdb stores in-frame clones only, minus some. The data hold approximately 100,000 clones, with about 83% observed a single time. This sequence was found in a human patient who received an intestinal transplant, so some T cells may come from the graft donor. The chain links TRBV7-3 to TRBJ1-1; D ambiguous. The material was PBMCs, obtained 255 days after intestinal transplant. CDR3 residues: CASSLTRNTEAFF. The DNA of the CDR3 is TGTGCCAGCAGCTTAACAAGGAACACTGAAGCTTTCTTT.